These T cell receptor beta chains were read from a single sample in a study of T-cell reconstitution after alpha-beta-depleted transplantation in children. MiXCR was run by TCRdb on the PCR reads, yielding one entry per CDR3 protein. Seen here are about 610,000 distinct CDR3 sequences, roughly a tenth observed once, and the top ten hold 3.5% to 5%. The material sequenced was PBMCs from the stem cell graft donor, taken from the stem cell graft. These receptors were obtained from a human donor who donated a stem cell graft to a child with acute myeloid leukemia. Both conserved end residues are part of each CDR3. The order of the fields is CDR3 DNA, CDR3 protein, clone size, D gene, J gene, V gene. D genes are given only for firm matches. Rows may omit the clone size; those that give it use once, few, many or a size class.

CDR3 DNA: TGTGCCAGCAGCATCCTCACCAATGAGCAGTTCTTC; CDR3 protein: CASSILTNEQFF; clone size: -; D gene: -; J gene: TRBJ2-1; V gene: TRBV11-3
CDR3 DNA: TGTGCCAGCAGTGATGCACTTACGCAGTATTTT; CDR3 protein: CASSDALTQYF; clone size: many; D gene: -; J gene: TRBJ2-3; V gene: TRBV2
CDR3 DNA: TGTGCCAGCCGAGGGACTAGCGGGAGTGCCTACAATGAGCAGTTCTTC; CDR3 protein: CASRGTSGSAYNEQFF; clone size: -; D gene: TRBD2; J gene: TRBJ2-1; V gene: TRBV6-4
CDR3 DNA: TGCGCCTCTGGGTCGGCTCAGGGGTCCTACAATGAGCAGTTCTTC; CDR3 protein: CASGSAQGSYNEQFF; clone size: few; D gene: -; J gene: TRBJ2-1; V gene: TRBV5-1
CDR3 DNA: TGTGCCAGTAAAAAGGGGGACTACCAAGAGACCCAGTACTTC; CDR3 protein: CASKKGDYQETQYF; clone size: -; D gene: -; J gene: TRBJ2-5; V gene: TRBV2
CDR3 DNA: TGTGCCATCAGTGAGGGAGGGACGCCCCACGAGCAGTACTTC; CDR3 protein: CAISEGGTPHEQYF; clone size: few; D gene: -; J gene: TRBJ2-7; V gene: TRBV10-3
CDR3 DNA: TGTGCCAGCAGCCCGACTAGCCTTTCCACCGGGGAGCTGTTTTTT; CDR3 protein: CASSPTSLSTGELFF; clone size: many; D gene: TRBD2; J gene: TRBJ2-2; V gene: TRBV7-2
CDR3 DNA: TGCAGTGCTAGAGATATCGAGGAGAGCACAGATACGCAGTATTTT; CDR3 protein: CSARDIEESTDTQYF; clone size: few; D gene: -; J gene: TRBJ2-3; V gene: TRBV20-1
CDR3 DNA: TGTGCCAGCAGCTTGCCAGGGAGGGCCGGGGAGCTGTTTTTT; CDR3 protein: CASSLPGRAGELFF; clone size: -; D gene: TRBD2; J gene: TRBJ2-2; V gene: TRBV5-6
CDR3 DNA: TGCGCCAGCAGCATACCCAGGGGGCAGACAGATACGCAGTATTTT; CDR3 protein: CASSIPRGQTDTQYF; clone size: few; D gene: TRBD1; J gene: TRBJ2-3; V gene: TRBV5-1
CDR3 DNA: TGCGCCAGCAGCCCCCGGGACGGAGTAGATGGCTACACCTTC; CDR3 protein: CASSPRDGVDGYTF; clone size: few; D gene: -; J gene: TRBJ1-2; V gene: TRBV4-3
CDR3 DNA: TGTGCCAGCAGTTCACCCCCCGGGACTTCGAACACCGGGGAGCTGTTTTTT; CDR3 protein: CASSSPPGTSNTGELFF; clone size: -; D gene: -; J gene: TRBJ2-2; V gene: TRBV28
CDR3 DNA: TGTGCCAGCCTGGACAGGGGGCACACCGGGGAGCTGTTTTTT; CDR3 protein: CASLDRGHTGELFF; clone size: many; D gene: TRBD1; J gene: TRBJ2-2; V gene: TRBV3-1
CDR3 DNA: TGCAGTGCTGAGGCTAGCAACAATGAGCAGTTCTTC; CDR3 protein: CSAEASNNEQFF; clone size: many; D gene: -; J gene: TRBJ2-1; V gene: TRBV20-1
CDR3 DNA: TGCAGTGCGACGAGCGTGTTCGTCACAGATACGCAGTATTTT; CDR3 protein: CSATSVFVTDTQYF; clone size: many; D gene: -; J gene: TRBJ2-3; V gene: TRBV20-1
CDR3 DNA: TGTGCCAGCAGCTCGCCCGGGACTAGTTTGGTCGAGCAGTACTTC; CDR3 protein: CASSSPGTSLVEQYF; clone size: many; D gene: TRBD2; J gene: TRBJ2-7; V gene: TRBV7-9
CDR3 DNA: TGCGCCAGCAGCTTGGCAACTTCCAAGATCCGGGAGACCCAGTACTTC; CDR3 protein: CASSLATSKIRETQYF; clone size: many; D gene: -; J gene: TRBJ2-5; V gene: TRBV5-1
CDR3 DNA: TGCGCCAGCACTAGCGGGAGGGAAAGCTCCTACAATGAGCAGTTCTTC; CDR3 protein: CASTSGRESSYNEQFF; clone size: few; D gene: TRBD2; J gene: TRBJ2-1; V gene: TRBV5-1
CDR3 DNA: TGTGCCAGCAGCCAAGACGATTCCTATGGCTACACCTTC; CDR3 protein: CASSQDDSYGYTF; clone size: -; D gene: -; J gene: TRBJ1-2; V gene: TRBV4-2
CDR3 DNA: TGCAGCGTTGAGGAGCGGGAGACCCAGTACTTC; CDR3 protein: CSVEERETQYF; clone size: many; D gene: -; J gene: TRBJ2-5; V gene: TRBV29-1
CDR3 DNA: TGCAGTGCTAGAGATCTAGCGGGAGTCCAAGAGACCCAGTACTTC; CDR3 protein: CSARDLAGVQETQYF; clone size: -; D gene: TRBD2; J gene: TRBJ2-5; V gene: TRBV20-1
CDR3 DNA: TGTGCCAGCAGTAAACCGCCGGGACAGTATGATGAGCAGTTCTTC; CDR3 protein: CASSKPPGQYDEQFF; clone size: few; D gene: TRBD1; J gene: TRBJ2-1; V gene: TRBV28
CDR3 DNA: TGTGCCTGGAAAGTATCAGGGAGCTCCTACGAGCAGTACTTC; CDR3 protein: CAWKVSGSSYEQYF; clone size: -; D gene: -; J gene: TRBJ2-7; V gene: TRBV30
CDR3 DNA: TGTGCCAGCAGCTCCCAGTTTGCGGAGACCCAGTACTTC; CDR3 protein: CASSSQFAETQYF; clone size: -; D gene: -; J gene: TRBJ2-5; V gene: TRBV28
CDR3 DNA: TGTGCCAGCATTAACCCTAACAGGGGGCGACACGAGCAGTACTTC; CDR3 protein: CASINPNRGRHEQYF; clone size: few; D gene: TRBD1; J gene: TRBJ2-7; V gene: TRBV6-5
CDR3 DNA: TGTGCCAGCAGTCTCTGGGACCCAGGCGGAGAGACCCAGTACTTC; CDR3 protein: CASSLWDPGGETQYF; clone size: -; D gene: -; J gene: TRBJ2-5; V gene: TRBV28
CDR3 DNA: TGCAGTGCCCCCAGGGGAATCGGGGAGCTGTTTTTT; CDR3 protein: CSAPRGIGELFF; clone size: few; D gene: -; J gene: TRBJ2-2; V gene: TRBV20-1
CDR3 DNA: TGTGCCAGCAGCGTAACCATGAACACTGAAGCTTTCTTT; CDR3 protein: CASSVTMNTEAFF; clone size: few; D gene: -; J gene: TRBJ1-1; V gene: TRBV7-3
CDR3 DNA: TGCAGCTCCGTTACGGGGACGGTGAACACTGAAGCTTTCTTT; CDR3 protein: CSSVTGTVNTEAFF; clone size: many; D gene: -; J gene: TRBJ1-1; V gene: TRBV29-1
CDR3 DNA: TGTGCCAGCACTGAGGGGACTTCCTACAATGAGCAGTTCTTC; CDR3 protein: CASTEGTSYNEQFF; clone size: -; D gene: -; J gene: TRBJ2-1; V gene: TRBV6-2/TRBV6-3
CDR3 DNA: TGCAGCGTTGAAAGGGATCCCCCGGTCGAGTACAATGAGCAGTTCTTC; CDR3 protein: CSVERDPPVEYNEQFF; clone size: many; D gene: -; J gene: TRBJ2-1; V gene: TRBV29-1
CDR3 DNA: TGTGCCAGCAGCCAAGATCCAGACATAGCGGGAGTTCCAGATACGCAGTATTTT; CDR3 protein: CASSQDPDIAGVPDTQYF; clone size: many; D gene: TRBD2; J gene: TRBJ2-3; V gene: TRBV4-2
CDR3 DNA: TGTGCCAGCAGCCCTCCCAGACAGGGGGCTAGGTATGGCTACACCTTC; CDR3 protein: CASSPPRQGARYGYTF; clone size: -; D gene: TRBD1; J gene: TRBJ1-2; V gene: TRBV7-8
CDR3 DNA: TGTGCCAGCAGTAAAGGACGCCGATCCTACGAGCAGTACTTC; CDR3 protein: CASSKGRRSYEQYF; clone size: many; D gene: -; J gene: TRBJ2-7; V gene: TRBV3-1
CDR3 DNA: TGTGCCAGCAGTACAGCCAGTTTCAAGATCAGGGGACAGGGGTACACCGGGGAGCTGTTTTTT; CDR3 protein: CASSTASFKIRGQGYTGELFF; clone size: many; D gene: TRBD1; J gene: TRBJ2-2; V gene: TRBV28
CDR3 DNA: TGTTCCAGCAGCCGCCGGGGGAGGGACGAGCAGTACTTC; CDR3 protein: CSSSRRGRDEQYF; clone size: few; D gene: TRBD2; J gene: TRBJ2-7; V gene: TRBV12-3/TRBV12-4
CDR3 DNA: TGTGCCAGCAATGGGGGACAGGGGACCTATGGCTACACCTTC; CDR3 protein: CASNGGQGTYGYTF; clone size: -; D gene: TRBD1; J gene: TRBJ1-2; V gene: TRBV6-1
CDR3 DNA: TGTGCCAGCAGTGCCCATCCCGGACTAGCGGAAACCTACGAGCAGTACTTC; CDR3 protein: CASSAHPGLAETYEQYF; clone size: -; D gene: TRBD2; J gene: TRBJ2-7; V gene: TRBV6-1
CDR3 DNA: TGTGCCAGCAGCACGGACAGGTTCACCTACGAGCAGTACTTC; CDR3 protein: CASSTDRFTYEQYF; clone size: few; D gene: TRBD1; J gene: TRBJ2-7; V gene: TRBV7-9
CDR3 DNA: TGTGCCAGCAGCTTCTCCGGGACTAGCAGTACAGATACGCAGTATTTT; CDR3 protein: CASSFSGTSSTDTQYF; clone size: many; D gene: TRBD2; J gene: TRBJ2-3; V gene: TRBV7-2
CDR3 DNA: TGCGCCAGCAGCCAAGATCGGGATCCCTCCTACGAGCAGTACTTC; CDR3 protein: CASSQDRDPSYEQYF; clone size: few; D gene: -; J gene: TRBJ2-7; V gene: TRBV4-3